Listed here are 6 T cell receptor beta chains from one sample, sequenced in a study of molecular identifiers for immune sequencing clone quantification. In TCRdb, the PCR reads were re-called with MiXCR into one record per CDR3 protein. The sample records over 600,000 distinct CDR3 sequences, about 20% being singletons. The sequencing input was naive CD8+ T cells from blood, with Jurkat cell RNA spiked in. The subset: FACS-sorted CD8+CD4-CCR7+CD45RA+ naive T cells. The receptors were gathered from a human donor in good health. Some libraries in this study had Jurkat cell RNA spiked in.

This clonotype was recorded at least ten times. This chain links TRBV4-2 with TRBJ2-3; D might be TRBD1 or TRBD2, each matching 5 bases. V lost 2 bases and J 6 bases, leaving 12 bases between the germline ends. The CDR3 sequence is 14 residues long. The V gene's germline CDR1 is LGHNA and CDR2 YNFKEQ. The CDR3 DNA reads TGTGCCAGCAGCCAATTTTGGGACCAGGATACGCAGTATTTT. This encodes CASSQFWDQDTQYF.

With respect to this clonotype: Given a much more abundant clone one base away, this may be a read error. The rearrangement joins TRBV20-1 to TRBJ2-7, with 8 bases that match TRBD2. J lost 8 bases, V lost 0 bases, and 6 bases had no gene match. The CDR3 consists of 13 residues. Germline V gene sequence: CDR1 DFQATT, CDR2 SNEGSKA (reference sequence). For the CDR3, the DNA is TGCAGTGCTAGAGAAGCGGGAGAGTACAAGCAGTACTTC. This sequence encodes CSAREAGEYKQYF.

A few counts support this clonotype. The V call is TRBV6-2 or TRBV6-3, the J call TRBJ2-2; D unresolved. This CDR3 is 17 amino acids long. V lost 5 bases and J lost 3, with 19 bases in between. Germline V lookup: CDR1 MNHEY, CDR2 SVGEGT. DNA of the CDR3: TGTGCCAGCAGTGAATTTGCGCATGCCGACTACACCGGGGAGCTGTTTTTT. Protein: CASSEFAHADYTGELFF.

This clonotype was counted at least ten times. The chain recombines TRBV7-9 with TRBJ2-7; TRBD1 agrees at 7 bases. CDR3 length equals 15 residues. The V gene end was trimmed by 5 bases and the J gene end by 2 bases; junction bases not matched to a gene: 9. Germline V gene sequence: CDR1 SEHNR, CDR2 FQNEAQ (reference sequence). The CDR3 spells CASSLIGDRAYEQYF. CDR3 coding DNA: TGTGCCAGCAGCCTAATCGGGGACAGAGCCTACGAGCAGTACTTC.

This clonotype has ten or more counts. The rearrangement links TRBV6-6 to TRBJ1-1, with D unresolved. With 2 bases removed from V and 1 base from J, the gap between germline ends came to 2 bases. Germline lookup yields CDR1 MNHNY and CDR2 SVGAGI (reference sequence). This CDR3 comprises 12 residues. CDR3 residues: CASSYRNTEAFF. In DNA, the CDR3 is TGTGCCAGCAGTTACAGGAACACTGAAGCTTTCTTT.

This clonotype was detected ten times or more. This sequence joins TRBV6-5 and TRBJ2-3; D may be TRBD1 or TRBD2 (5 bases each). The V end lost 9 bases, the J end lost 8 bases, and 24 bases lay between the germline ends. The germline V gene has CDR1 MNHEY and CDR2 SVGAGI. CDR3 length: 15 amino acids. CDR3 amino acids: CAREWGSAPVITQYF. DNA of the CDR3: TGTGCCAGGGAGTGGGGGAGCGCTCCTGTTATTACGCAGTATTTT.